Below, 9 T cell receptor beta chains from the same sample are listed, as sequenced in a study of T cells in Graves' hyperthyroidism and ophthalmopathy. From RNA transcripts, TCR beta CDR3 regions were amplified. When the TCR CDR3 underwent first-round RT-PCR, the HTBI primer set was used. TCRdb ran MiXCR on the multiplex PCR reads and lists one entry per CDR3 protein. This table has fewer than 450,000 distinct CDR3 sequences, over 13% appearing once. Sequencing input: blood. Receptors were obtained from a man aged 50 to 59 with Graves' ophthalmopathy.

In its sample, this clonotype was seen many times. The CDR3 DNA reads as TGTGCCAGCAGCTTAATCCTAGCGGAATACAATGAGCAGTTCTTC. Its protein product is CASSLILAEYNEQFF. This chain uses TRBV13 with TRBJ2-1; TRBD2 aligns across 7 bases. Germline CDR1 and CDR2: PRHDT and FYEKMQ (reference sequence). There are 15 residues in the CDR3. The V segment lost 2 bases and the J segment 4 bases; nucleotides outside the gene matches: 5.

The chain links TRBV30 to TRBJ1-3; 7 bases align to TRBD1. Unmatched junction bases numbered 7, after V lost 3 bases and J lost 2 bases. Germline CDR1 GTSNPN, CDR2 SVGIG (reference sequence). The CDR3 length is 15 residues. In DNA, the CDR3 is TGTGCCTGGAGGGGAGTAACAGGGGCTGGAAACACCATATATTTT. Residues: CAWRGVTGAGNTIYF.

In regard to this clonotype: A much larger clone differs from this one at a single base, so this may be a read error. The CDR3 nucleotides read TGTGCCAGCAGTTTTCAGGGGCCCTTTGGCACAGATACGCAGTGTTTT. Translating gives CASSFQGPFGTDTQCF. The rearrangement joins TRBV12-3 or TRBV12-4 to TRBJ2-3; D possibly corresponds to TRBD1 (6 bases). CDR3 length: 16 amino acids.

This clonotype showed up many times. The rearrangement joins TRBV7-9 to TRBJ2-3, with 9 bases fitting TRBD2. The germline gives CDR1 SEHNR, CDR2 FQNEAQ (reference sequence). The CDR3 consists of 14 residues. Trimming at V came to 5 bases and at J to 2 bases, leaving 2 bases not matched to a gene. CDR3 protein: CASSAGGNTDTQYF. CDR3 nucleotide sequence: TGTGCCAGCAGCGCGGGGGGGAACACAGATACGCAGTATTTT.

This clonotype was recorded a few times. The V call is TRBV4-1, the J call TRBJ2-7, with 8 bases matching TRBD1. This CDR3 is 14 amino acids long. V lost 3 bases and J lost 5; bases outside the gene matches: 6. Germline V gives CDR1 MGHRA, CDR2 YSYEKL. The chain's CDR3 is CASSHPDRVNEQYF. CDR3 sequence (DNA): TGCGCCAGCAGCCACCCGGACAGGGTAAACGAGCAGTACTTC.

The chain joins TRBV2 to TRBJ2-7; 10 nucleotides align to TRBD2. There are 14 residues in the CDR3. CDR1 is SNHLY and CDR2 is FYNNEI in the germline V gene. V was pared by 4 bases and J by 4 bases, with 4 bases of the junction left unmatched. In DNA, the CDR3 is TGTGCCAGCAGTGTGCTAGCGGGAGCTTACGAGCAGTACTTC. Its protein is CASSVLAGAYEQYF.

The rearrangement uses TRBV12-3 or TRBV12-4 and TRBJ2-1; TRBD2 matches 7 bases. This CDR3 has 17 amino acids. V shed 2 bases, J shed 6 bases, and the junction held 13 bases outside the gene matches. The CDR3 loop reads CASSLSWGTSEFNEQFF. As DNA, the CDR3 is TGTGCCAGCAGTTTAAGTTGGGGAACTAGCGAATTCAATGAGCAGTTCTTC.

The chain carries TRBV6-1 and TRBJ2-3; TRBD2 aligns across 7 bases. This CDR3 has 14 residues. V dropped 6 bases and J dropped 2; count of bases not matched to a gene: 5. Germline V gene sequence: CDR1 MNHNS, CDR2 SASEGT. In DNA, the CDR3 is TGTGCCAGCAGCCCGGGACTACTCACAGATACGCAGTATTTT. Translation: CASSPGLLTDTQYF.

V usage is TRBV20-1 and J usage is TRBJ2-7; unclear D gene. The V end lost 2 bases, the J end lost 2 bases, and 10 bases lay between the germline ends. The CDR3 length is 13 residues. Germline V gene sequence: CDR1 DFQATT, CDR2 SNEGSKA (reference sequence). For the CDR3, the DNA is TGCAGTGCTAGATCAGGCAGTACCTACGAGCAGTACTTC. It codes for CSARSGSTYEQYF.